This is a list of T cell receptor beta chains from one sample in a study of blood T cell repertoires in COVID-19. Generated by immunoSEQ multiplex PCR, the TCRdb table keeps only in-frame clones and is missing some. Of some 330,000 clones in the sample, about 90% were seen once. Input material: peripheral blood. These receptors were collected from a woman younger than 45 with COVID-19, enrolled during active disease. Each CDR3 is given with its conserved first and last residue. Fields, in order: V gene, D gene, clone size, J gene, CDR3 DNA, CDR3 protein. The D gene is left open where the match is weak. Some rows have no size entry. The others give once, few or many, or a class for an expanded clone.

TRBV7-2	NA	NA	TRBJ1-1	TGTGCCAGCAGTCGCGACCCAGGGATTGGGACTGAAGCTTTCTTT	CASSRDPGIGTEAFF
TRBV19	NA	NA	TRBJ2-2	TGTGCCACTCTTGGGCGGGGAGTTGGGACCGGGGAGCTGTTTTTT	CATLGRGVGTGELFF
TRBV4-1	TRBD1	NA	TRBJ1-5	TGCGCCAGCAGCCAAGTTGGGACAGGGCCCAATCAGCCCCAGCATTTT	CASSQVGTGPNQPQHF
TRBV25-1	TRBD1	NA	TRBJ1-6	TGTGCCAGCAGTGAGACCGGGACAGGGTTAAATTCACCCCTCCACTTT	CASSETGTGLNSPLHF
TRBV11-2	TRBD1	few	TRBJ1-2	TGTGCTACAGGGGGGTCTGGCTACACCTTC	CATGGSGYTF
TRBV4-3	NA	NA	TRBJ2-7	TGCGCCAGCAGCCAAGAGGTAACTAGTCGCGAGCAGTACTTC	CASSQEVTSREQYF
TRBV5-6	TRBD2	NA	TRBJ2-3	TGTGCCAGCAGCAAACTAGCGGGGGTGACAGATACGCAGTATTTT	CASSKLAGVTDTQYF
TRBV10-1	NA	NA	TRBJ1-3	TGCGCCAGCAGTGTAGGGGGAGCTGGAAACACCATATATTTT	CASSVGGAGNTIYF
TRBV11-2	TRBD2	NA	TRBJ2-5	TGTGCCAGCAGCCCCGTGGGTAGCGGGGGACGCCAAGAGACCCAGTACTTC	CASSPVGSGGRQETQYF
TRBV5-1	TRBD1	NA	TRBJ1-1	TGCGCCAGCAGTTATGACCGACAGGGCGAAGCTTTCTTT	CASSYDRQGEAFF
TRBV7-6	NA	few	TRBJ1-3	TGTGCCAGCAGCCCGAGTGATCTCCGGAACACCATATATTTT	CASSPSDLRNTIYF
TRBV2	TRBD2	NA	TRBJ2-3	TGTGCCGTCGGGACTAGCCTTTCTAGCACAGATACGCAGTATTTT	CAVGTSLSSTDTQYF
TRBV7-9	TRBD2	NA	TRBJ2-3	TGTGCCAGCAGCTCTAGCGGGGGGGCCGGCACAGATACGCAGTATTTT	CASSSSGGAGTDTQYF
TRBV28	NA	NA	TRBJ1-2	TGTGCCAGCAGTCCTCCGCAAGGGACAACCAACTATGGCTACACCTTC	CASSPPQGTTNYGYTF
TRBV7-3	NA	NA	TRBJ2-3	TGTGCCAGCAGCTCAACCTATCGGGATACGCAGTATTTT	CASSSTYRDTQYF
TRBV5-4	NA	NA	TRBJ1-2	TGTGCCAGCAGCTTGACAGGCGTCTATGGCTACACCTTC	CASSLTGVYGYTF
TRBV13	TRBD1	NA	TRBJ1-6	TGTGCCAGCAGTTTTGACAGGGGAGGTTTTTCACCCCTCCACTTT	CASSFDRGGFSPLHF
TRBV29-1	NA	NA	TRBJ2-1	TGCAGCGTTGAATATTCTCCAGGCTTAACCTACAATGAGCAGTTCTTC	CSVEYSPGLTYNEQFF
TRBV20-1	NA	NA	TRBJ1-5	TGCAGTGCTAGTCGGCAGGGAGGGCAGCCCCAGCATTTT	CSASRQGGQPQHF
TRBV25-1	NA	NA	TRBJ1-1	TGTGCCAGCAGTGCCTTCGGACAGCTTAACACTGAAGCTTTCTTT	CASSAFGQLNTEAFF
TRBV3-1/TRBV3-2	NA	NA	TRBJ1-3	TGTGCCAGCAGCCAAGACGGGATTAACCCCTCTGGAAACACCATATATTTT	CASSQDGINPSGNTIYF
TRBV7-8	NA	NA	TRBJ2-3	TGTGCCAGCAGCGCCAACAGGGACCCGAGGGATACGCAGTATTTT	CASSANRDPRDTQYF
TRBV7-8	NA	NA	TRBJ1-2	TGTGCCAGCAGCCCTCCCAGGGTTAGATCGGTTAGAGGCTACACCTTC	CASSPPRVRSVRGYTF
TRBV6-2/TRBV6-3	NA	NA	TRBJ2-5	TGTGCCAGCAGTTACTCGAGATTCACCCAGTACTTC	CASSYSRFTQYF
TRBV11-2	NA	NA	TRBJ1-2	TGTGCCAGCAGCTCATCGGACAGACATTGGGGGGGCTACACCTTC	CASSSSDRHWGGYTF
TRBV25-1	TRBD1	NA	TRBJ2-1	TGTGCCAGCAGTTCGTACAGGGGGAGCTCCTACAATGAGCAGTTCTTC	CASSSYRGSSYNEQFF
TRBV2	NA	NA	TRBJ2-3	TGTGCCAGCAGTGGGGAACAGGAGACTAGCACAGATACGCAGTATTTT	CASSGEQETSTDTQYF